The 9 T cell receptor beta chains below were found in one sample sequenced in a study of blood T cell repertoires in COVID-19. Data came from immunoSEQ multiplex PCR; TCRdb stores just in-frame clones and leaves some out. This table holds 50,000 to 75,000 clones, 91% found once. Sequencing was done on a sample of peripheral blood. The receptors here all came from a human donor in a cohort sampled during active COVID-19.

DNA of the CDR3: TGTGCCAGCAGTTTCACCGTCGCGTCTGATCAGGGCAATCAGCCCCAGCATTTT. Translated, it gives CASSFTVASDQGNQPQHF. The chain combines TRBV27 with TRBJ1-5; D is unresolved. CDR1 and CDR2 (germline): MNHEY, SMNVEV (reference sequence). V lost 3 bases to trimming and J lost 2 bases, with 20 bases between them. The CDR3 covers 18 residues.

V and J are TRBV28 and TRBJ2-5; TRBD1 might be the D (6 bases). Deletions cut 4 bases from V and 2 bases from J, with 8 bases between. CDR3 length equals 13 residues. Germline V lookup: CDR1 MDHEN, CDR2 SYDVKM. For the CDR3, the DNA is TGTGCCAGCAGTTCCGGACAGCAAGAGACCCAGTACTTC. Its protein is CASSSGQQETQYF.

The CDR3 region is CASSYSDRGRETQYF. DNA for the CDR3: TGTGCCAGCAGTTACTCCGACAGGGGGCGAGAGACCCAGTACTTC. The chain combines TRBV6-5 with TRBJ2-5; 10 nucleotides align to TRBD1. CDR1 is MNHEY, CDR2 SVGAGI, per germline. Trimming cost V 0 bases and J 4 bases; bases outside gene matches: 2. CDR3 size: 15 residues.

V and J are TRBV5-1 and TRBJ1-1; 8 nucleotides line up with TRBD1. Trimming at V came to 4 bases and at J to 4 bases, leaving 3 bases not matched to a gene. This CDR3 is built from 13 residues. CDR1 is SGHRS and CDR2 is YFSETQ in the germline V gene. CDR3 residues: CASSRGQGTEAFF. The CDR3 nucleotides read TGCGCCAGCAGCCGCGGACAGGGCACTGAAGCTTTCTTT.

The chain carries TRBV12-3 or TRBV12-4 and TRBJ2-2, with D possibly matching TRBD2 (6 bases). This CDR3 region has 13 residues. Trimming removed 3 bases at V and 4 bases at J, with 6 bases between. The DNA for the CDR3 is TGTGCCAGCAGTTTCGGGGGCACCGGGGAGCTGTTTTTT. Protein product: CASSFGGTGELFF.

V and J are TRBV6-5 and TRBJ2-7, with 7 positions matching TRBD2. The CDR3 is 14 residues long. V was pared by 4 bases and J by 1 base, with 4 bases of the junction left unmatched. The germline V gene encodes CDR1 MNHEY and CDR2 SVGAGI. The CDR3 loop reads CASSSLAQSYEQYF. DNA for the CDR3: TGTGCCAGCAGTTCACTAGCGCAATCCTACGAGCAGTACTTC.

This chain connects TRBV11-2 to TRBJ1-1, with D perhaps TRBD1 (5 bases). Trimming took 2 bases from V and 3 from J, leaving 13 bases between them. Per germline, CDR1 SGHAT and CDR2 FQNNGV. The CDR3 is made up of 15 amino acids. CDR3 nucleotides: TGTGCCAGCAGCTTATACAGGAATATGGACACTGAAGCTTTCTTT. It encodes CASSLYRNMDTEAFF.

This rearrangement joins TRBV9 to TRBJ2-1; 8 nucleotides agree with TRBD2. CDR3 length: 15 amino acids. V shed 0 bases and J 4 bases; nucleotides not matched to a gene: 3. Germline lookup yields CDR1 SGDLS and CDR2 YYNGEE. DNA for the CDR3: TGTGCCAGCAGCGTAGGTAGCGGGACTTACAATGAGCAGTTCTTC. This translates into CASSVGSGTYNEQFF.

The chain employs TRBV11-2 and TRBJ2-2; 14 bases match TRBD2. V shed 4 bases and J 9 bases; nucleotides not matched to a gene: 4. The CDR3 runs to 15 residues. The germline V gene has CDR1 SGHAT and CDR2 FQNNGV. CDR3 sequence (DNA): TGTGCCAGCAGCTCTGGGACTAGCGGGAGTAGGGAGCTGTTTTTT. Amino acid sequence: CASSSGTSGSRELFF.